The entry below describes one TCR beta chain. CD4+CD127+ cells were sorted as the conventional CD4 T cells. These data originate in a study of B cell selection in AIRE deficiency. Data came from immunoSEQ multiplex PCR; TCRdb stores just in-frame clones and leaves some out. The sample lists 22,000 or so clones, roughly 97% occurring once. Germline-derived CDR1 and CDR2 are MDHEN and SYDVKM. Between the trimmed V and J ends, which lost 6 bases and 7 bases, there was a span of 14 bases. This CDR3 is built from 13 residues. Material: conventional CD4+ T cells sorted from PBMCs. This TCR came from a human donor with AIRE deficiency. The chain employs TRBV28 and TRBJ2-3; D uncertain. The CDR3 spells CASRLEGSYTQYF. As DNA, the CDR3 is TGTGCCAGCAGATTAGAAGGTTCTTATACGCAGTATTTT.